A selection of T cell receptor beta chains follows, all from one sample in a study of a mutant IDH1 vaccine in newly diagnosed glioma. For these TCRs, the target antigens are not known. Method: immunoSEQ multiplex PCR; TCRdb's copy keeps in-frame clones and lacks some. Of 30,000 to 35,000 clones detected, 89% appear once; the ten largest clones hold about 2.2%. This material consisted of PBMCs, taken from a glioma patient whose treatment included an IDH1 peptide vaccine. The receptors here all came from a man between 40 and 49 years old with glioma. The CDR3 runs from the conserved cysteine through the conserved F or W. D genes are given only for firm matches. For some rows the clone size is stated as once, few or many, or as a class when expanded; others skip it.

J,V,size,D,DNA,CDR3
TRBJ2-2,TRBV2,.,TRBD1,TGTGCCAGCAGTTCCGACCGGGGGACAGGGGGTCCCGGGGAGCTGTTTTTT,CASSSDRGTGGPGELFF
TRBJ1-1,TRBV2,.,.,TGTGCCAGCAGTGAAGCGCTTCAGAACGCTGAAGCTTTCTTT,CASSEALQNAEAFF
TRBJ1-5,TRBV6-7,.,TRBD1,TGTGCCAGCAGTCAGGGGGATAGCAATCAGCCCCAGCATTTT,CASSQGDSNQPQHF
TRBJ2-7,TRBV5-8,.,TRBD1,TGTGCCAGCAGCGCCTGGACAGGGGATCTCCTTGCCCCTTACGAGCAGTACTTC,CASSAWTGDLLAPYEQYF
TRBJ1-2,TRBV6-5,.,TRBD1,TGTGCCAGCAGCCGGACAGGGGGAGGCTACACCTTC,CASSRTGGGYTF
TRBJ1-2,TRBV5-6,.,.,TGTGCCAGCAGCTTGGCCGCTGATGGCAGAGAAGATGGCTACACCTTC,CASSLAADGREDGYTF
TRBJ2-1,TRBV5-1,.,TRBD2,TGCGCCAGCATAAGCGGGGCCGAGCAGTTCTTC,CASISGAEQFF
TRBJ2-7,TRBV6-1,few,.,TGTGCCAGCAGTGAGAAAGGGCTATCCTACGAGCAGTACTTC,CASSEKGLSYEQYF
TRBJ1-5,TRBV7-8,.,.,TGTGCCAGCAGCCCTATCAGCAATCAGCCCCAGCATTTT,CASSPISNQPQHF
TRBJ1-2,TRBV28,.,TRBD1,TGTGCCAGCAGTCCCGCGGGACAGGGGAGGGGAAACTATGGCTACACCTTC,CASSPAGQGRGNYGYTF
TRBJ2-5,TRBV28,.,TRBD2,TGTGCCAGCAGGGGACTAGCCGCCTTCAATTCAGAAGAGACCCAGTACTTC,CASRGLAAFNSEETQYF
TRBJ2-4,TRBV15,.,TRBD1,TGTGCCACCAGCAGAGATTTAAGACAGGGCAGGGTCAAAAACATTCAGTACTTC,CATSRDLRQGRVKNIQYF
TRBJ2-2,TRBV10-3,.,.,TGTGCCATCAGTGAGCGGACACAGCCCGGGGAGCTGTTTTTT,CAISERTQPGELFF
TRBJ2-4,TRBV7-9,few,.,TGTGCCAGCAGCTTAGCTGGGATCCAAGTGGGAAACATTCAGTACTTC,CASSLAGIQVGNIQYF
TRBJ2-3,TRBV9,once,.,TGTGCCAGCAGCGTAGTTAGCGTCGGCACAGATACGCAGTATTTT,CASSVVSVGTDTQYF
TRBJ2-7,TRBV4-3,.,.,TGCGCCAGCAGCCAAGATGAGGGGTTTGACTACGAGCAGTACTTC,CASSQDEGFDYEQYF
TRBJ1-1,TRBV6-6,.,.,TGTGCCAGCAGTTACGGGGGCTTTGGTGAAGCTTTCTTT,CASSYGGFGEAFF
TRBJ1-1,TRBV18,once,TRBD1,TGTGCCAGCTCACCTGACAGGGCGAACACTGAAGCTTTCTTT,CASSPDRANTEAFF
TRBJ2-5,TRBV27,.,.,TGTGCCAGCCGAAAAGGGATAGAGACCCAGTACTTC,CASRKGIETQYF
TRBJ1-5,TRBV28,.,.,TGTGCCAGCAGTTTTCAGAGGGGCGAAGATCAGCCCCAGCATTTT,CASSFQRGEDQPQHF
TRBJ2-2,TRBV7-9,once,.,TGTGCCAGCAGACTAAGGGTAACCGGGGAGCTGTTTTTT,CASRLRVTGELFF
TRBJ2-1,TRBV2,.,TRBD2,TGTGCCAGCCACCGGGGGTCAGCGGGAGGGGACAATGAGCAGTTCTTC,CASHRGSAGGDNEQFF
TRBJ1-3,TRBV6-1,.,.,TGTGCCAGCAGTGAAGGGGAGTTTGGAAACACCATATATTTT,CASSEGEFGNTIYF
TRBJ1-3,TRBV5-4,.,.,TGTGCCAGCAGCTTGGGACGGTCCTCTGGAAACACCATATATTTT,CASSLGRSSGNTIYF
TRBJ1-2,TRBV9,.,.,TGTGCCAGCAGCGGGGCAGGGTTGTTGGGCTACACCTTC,CASSGAGLLGYTF
TRBJ2-1,TRBV6-1,.,.,TGTGCCAGCAGTGAAGGGTCGTACAATGAGCAGTTCTTC,CASSEGSYNEQFF
TRBJ2-2,TRBV4-1,.,.,TGCGCCAGCAGCCACTCAGCCGGGACACTAACCGGGGAGCTGTTTTTT,CASSHSAGTLTGELFF
TRBJ2-7,TRBV6-1,few,TRBD1,TGTGCCAGCAGTGAAACAGAAGGGGGACAGGAGTTCTACGAGCAGTACTTC,CASSETEGGQEFYEQYF
TRBJ1-3,TRBV11-2,few,TRBD1,TGTGCCAGCAGCTCCCTACAGGGGGTGGGAAACACCATATATTTT,CASSSLQGVGNTIYF
TRBJ2-7,TRBV7-3,.,.,TGTGCCAGCAGCCCCCAACCACTGAGCTCCTACGAGCAGTACTTC,CASSPQPLSSYEQYF
TRBJ2-7,TRBV6-5,.,TRBD1,TGTGCCAGCAGATCTCACCGGGACAGCCTCTACGAGCAGTACTTC,CASRSHRDSLYEQYF
TRBJ2-1,TRBV7-3,.,TRBD1,TGTGCCAGCAGCCTACGACAGGGTATTAATGAGCAGTTCTTC,CASSLRQGINEQFF
TRBJ2-7,TRBV19,.,.,TGTGCCAGTAGTATTTTGGGGCAGCGCGAGCAGTACTTC,CASSILGQREQYF
TRBJ2-2,TRBV4-1,few,.,TGCGCCAGCAGCCAAGATCGCCAGGGTCGCACCGGGGAGCTGTTTTTT,CASSQDRQGRTGELFF